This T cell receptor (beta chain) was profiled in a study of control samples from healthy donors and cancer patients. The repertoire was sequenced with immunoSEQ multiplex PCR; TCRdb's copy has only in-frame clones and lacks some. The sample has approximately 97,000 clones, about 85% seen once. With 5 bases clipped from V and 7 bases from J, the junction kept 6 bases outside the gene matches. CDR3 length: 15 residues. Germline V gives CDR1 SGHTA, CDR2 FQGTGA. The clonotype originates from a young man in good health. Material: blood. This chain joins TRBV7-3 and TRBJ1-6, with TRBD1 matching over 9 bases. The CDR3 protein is CASSASGTGNSPLHF. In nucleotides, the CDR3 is TGTGCCAGCAGCGCCTCCGGGACAGGGAATTCACCCCTCCACTTT. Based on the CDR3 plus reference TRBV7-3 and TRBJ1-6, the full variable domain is GAGVSQTPSNKVTEKGKYVELRCDPISGHTALYWYRQSLGQGPEFLIYFQGTGAADDSGLPNDRFFAVRPEGSVSTLKIQRTERGDSAVYLCASSASGTGNSPLHFGNGTRLTVT.